The sequence of this T cell receptor (beta chain) was determined in a study of control samples from healthy donors and cancer patients. Repertoires were generated with immunoSEQ multiplex PCR, while TCRdb's copy carries only in-frame clones and drops some. The sample records a few hundred thousand clones, more than 80% being singletons. This clone has just a few counts. The sequence was collected from a man in his forties with head and neck cancer. Sequences were obtained from PBMCs.

DNA of the CDR3: TGTGCCAGCAGCTTAGGGATTTATAGCAATCAGCCCCAGCATTTT. It specifies CASSLGIYSNQPQHF. The gene calls are TRBV7-2 and TRBJ1-5; D uncertain. Germline V gene lookup returns CDR1 SGHTA and CDR2 FQGNSA. Trimming removed 1 base at V and 0 bases at J, with 7 bases between. CDR3 length equals 15 residues.